The 19 T cell receptor beta chains in this list originate from one sample, sequenced in a study of T cell changes during pregnancy in multiple sclerosis. Clones were sequenced by immunoSEQ multiplex PCR, and TCRdb holds only the in-frame ones, with some missing. The sample lists tens of thousands of clones, approximately 93% seen once, with more than 2.5% in the top ten. The sample consisted of peripheral blood, taken in the second trimester of pregnancy. These receptors all come from a female donor with multiple sclerosis, enrolled in a pregnancy study.

This chain joins TRBV2 and TRBJ1-3; D is unclear. There are 16 residues in the CDR3. Looked up from germline, CDR1 is SNHLY and CDR2 is FYNNEI. With 3 bases removed from V and 3 bases from J, the gap between germline ends came to 15 bases. The CDR3 sequence: CASSDFFEVVGNTIYF. The CDR3 DNA follows: TGTGCCAGCAGTGATTTTTTTGAGGTGGTTGGAAACACCATATATTTT.

This clone appeared a single time. This chain uses TRBV6-1 with TRBJ1-5; 8 nucleotides line up with TRBD1. With 11 bases clipped from V and 1 base from J, the junction kept 7 bases outside the gene matches. Germline CDR1 is MNHNS and CDR2 is SASEGT. This CDR3 spans 14 amino acids. The chain's CDR3 is CACLQGVSNQPQHF. In DNA form, the CDR3 reads TGTGCCTGCTTACAGGGGGTGAGCAATCAGCCCCAGCATTTT.

The V gene is TRBV7-9, the J gene TRBJ1-2; 7 bases match TRBD1. Germline CDR1 SEHNR, CDR2 FQNEAQ (reference sequence). This CDR3 contains 14 residues. Trimming at V came to 2 bases and at J to 6 bases, leaving 6 bases not matched to a gene. DNA of the CDR3: TGTGCCAGCAGCTTACTCGGGACAGAGAATGGCTACACCTTC. This translates into CASSLLGTENGYTF.

This rearrangement joins TRBV23-1 to TRBJ1-1; D is perhaps TRBD1 (6 bases). TRBV23-1 is annotated as an ORF whose role is uncertain. The V end lost 3 bases, the J end lost 7 bases, and 15 bases lay between the germline ends. The CDR3 covers 14 residues. As DNA, the CDR3 is TGCGCCAGCAGTCAGCCAAAGGGACACAGTGAAGCTTTCTTT. Its protein product is CASSQPKGHSEAFF.

This chain uses TRBV19 with TRBJ1-2; 12 bases map to TRBD1. The CDR3 is 16 amino acids. CDR1 and CDR2 from the germline V gene are LNHDA and SQIVND (reference sequence). After removal of 7 bases from V and 8 bases from J, the junction contained 14 bases not matched to a gene. In nucleotides, the CDR3 is TGTGCCAGTAATTCAAATCCGGGACAGGGGGCAAACGGCTACACCTTC. The encoded protein is CASNSNPGQGANGYTF.

In its sample, this clone was seen once. J is TRBJ1-1 and V is TRBV6-5, with a possible D match to TRBD1 (5 bases). V was trimmed by 0 bases and J by 0 bases, leaving 11 bases between them. The V gene's germline CDR1 is MNHEY and CDR2 SVGAGI. The CDR3 is made up of 16 amino acids. The CDR3 sequence: CASSYSMGGVNTEAFF. DNA of the CDR3: TGTGCCAGCAGTTACTCAATGGGGGGGGTGAACACTGAAGCTTTCTTT.

A single count supports this clone. The rearrangement links TRBV4-1 to TRBJ2-7; 11 bases are a match to TRBD2. Trimming at V came to 0 bases and at J to 4 bases, leaving 8 bases not matched to a gene. Germline loops: CDR1 MGHRA, CDR2 YSYEKL. The CDR3 totals 17 residues. Here the CDR3 DNA reads TGCGCCAGCAGCCAAGATAGCGGGGGGGCCCGCGGGTACGAGCAGTACTTC. This encodes CASSQDSGGARGYEQYF.

The gene calls are TRBV27 and TRBJ1-4; D might be TRBD1 (6 bases). The germline gives CDR1 MNHEY, CDR2 SMNVEV (reference sequence). The V and J ends lost 0 bases and 0 bases respectively, with 8 bases between them. CDR3 length: 16 amino acids. CDR3 sequence: CASSLSQGATNEKLFF. As DNA, the CDR3 is TGTGCCAGCAGTTTATCACAGGGTGCAACTAATGAAAAACTGTTTTTT.

The J gene is TRBJ1-2, the V gene TRBV7-2; D gene uncertain. The CDR3 totals 12 residues. Germline CDR1 is SGHTA and CDR2 is FQGNSA. The V gene lost 1 base and the J gene lost 4 bases, with 4 bases spanning the gap. The CDR3 DNA reads TGTGCCAGCAGCTTAGATAGCTATGGCTACACCTTC. This codes for CASSLDSYGYTF.

The V call is TRBV11-2, the J call TRBJ1-6; 7 bases match TRBD1. There are 16 residues in the CDR3. The germline V gene encodes CDR1 SGHAT and CDR2 FQNNGV. After removal of 8 bases from V and 9 bases from J, the junction contained 16 bases not matched to a gene. CDR3 sequence (DNA): TGTGCCAGCGCCCCATTCCGGGACAGTAGCTTTTCACCCCTCCACTTT. It translates to CASAPFRDSSFSPLHF.

The sample holds one count of this clone. The chain has TRBV27 and TRBJ1-5; 7 bases line up with TRBD1. V lost 5 bases, J lost 0 bases, and 4 bases stayed unmatched. The CDR3 is 15 amino acids. Germline CDR1 MNHEY, CDR2 SMNVEV (reference sequence). Here the CDR3 DNA reads TGTGCCAGCAGTACGACAGGGTTTAGCAATCAGCCCCAGCATTTT. Its protein product is CASSTTGFSNQPQHF.

This chain uses TRBV7-6 with TRBJ2-5, with 8 positions matching TRBD2. Germline CDR1 is SGHVS and CDR2 is FNYEAQ. Germline trimming cut 1 base from V and 2 bases from J; bases unmatched to any gene: 9. This CDR3 is 17 amino acids long. Here the CDR3 reads CASSLGTSGGVQETQYF. DNA of the CDR3: TGTGCCAGCAGCTTAGGAACGAGCGGGGGCGTACAAGAGACCCAGTACTTC.

The chain couples TRBV6-1 to TRBJ2-7; TRBD1 is a possible D gene (6 bases). The germline CDR1 and CDR2 sequences are MNHNS and SASEGT. This CDR3 comprises 13 residues. V shed 1 base and J shed 2 bases, with 6 bases lying between them. This chain's CDR3 is CASSEGTAYEQYF. As DNA, the CDR3 is TGTGCCAGCAGTGAAGGGACAGCCTACGAGCAGTACTTC.

The chain carries TRBV30 and TRBJ2-3; the match to TRBD2 covers 10 bases. The trim removed 3 bases at V and 4 bases at J, leaving 10 bases unmatched. The CDR3 contains 16 residues. Germline-derived CDR1 and CDR2 are GTSNPN and SVGIG (reference sequence). As DNA, the CDR3 is TGTGCCTGGAGCTCCAGAGCGGGGGGGCGCCCAGATACGCAGTATTTT. Translated, it gives CAWSSRAGGRPDTQYF.

The rearrangement links TRBV7-9 to TRBJ2-7, with a possible D match to TRBD2 (6 bases). Germline V lookup: CDR1 SEHNR, CDR2 FQNEAQ (reference sequence). V lost 2 bases and J lost 6, with 14 bases in between. CDR3 length equals 14 residues. The chain's CDR3 is CASSLKGGITEQYF. The CDR3 nucleotides read TGTGCCAGCAGCTTAAAGGGCGGGATCACCGAGCAGTACTTC.

The rearrangement links TRBV4-1 to TRBJ2-2, with D possibly being TRBD1 (6 bases). Germline V gene sequence: CDR1 MGHRA, CDR2 YSYEKL. Trimming cost V 4 bases and J 9 bases, with 18 bases left between them. The CDR3 runs 15 residues. The CDR3 protein is CASSRPGDLVRELFF. As DNA, the CDR3 is TGCGCCAGCAGCCGCCCAGGGGACCTGGTCAGGGAGCTGTTTTTT.

The chain carries TRBV2 and TRBJ1-1, with D perhaps matching TRBD1 (5 bases). The CDR3 is 14 amino acids. V was clipped by 6 bases and J by 5 bases, with 16 bases between them. CDR1 is SNHLY and CDR2 is FYNNEI in the germline V gene. The CDR3 DNA follows: TGTGCCAGCAGGGCGGGTTTGGGGGGGACTGAAGCTTTCTTT. It translates to CASRAGLGGTEAFF.

The V gene is TRBV10-3, the J gene TRBJ1-2; D unresolved. V was pared by 5 bases and J by 2 bases, with 12 bases between. This CDR3 spans 14 amino acids. Germline V gives CDR1 ENHRY, CDR2 SYGVKD. DNA of the CDR3: TGTGCCATCAGTAACCCTCAGGCAAACTATGGCTACACCTTC. This sequence encodes CAISNPQANYGYTF.

The chain links TRBV6-5 to TRBJ2-1; 12 bases match TRBD2. In germline, CDR1 is MNHEY, CDR2 SVGAGI. The J segment lost 8 bases and the V segment lost 2 bases, leaving 4 bases of the junction unmatched. The CDR3 totals 15 residues. CDR3 in DNA: TGTGCCAGCAGTTACCTAGCGGGGGGGCAGGATGAGCAGTTCTTC. Residues: CASSYLAGGQDEQFF.